The clone carrying this T cell receptor (beta chain) turned up a few times. In the original workflow: Quantification of nucleated cells was approximated via reference gene primer amplification. Measured with immunoSEQ multiplex PCR; TCRdb has only the in-frame clones, and not every one. V, J and clone size are taken as reported in that table, and D and trimming were inferred from the DNA itself. There are some 250,000 clones in the sample; approximately 87% occur only once, and approximately 12% lies in the top ten. The data are from a study of blood T cell repertoires in COVID-19. About the study: Sample material is recorded as cDNA or gDNA derived from T cells, B-cell-depleted T cells, or PBMCs.

During active infection, Seattle patients enrolled and were then monitored through disease. The V gene's germline CDR1 is LGHDT and CDR2 YNNKEL (reference sequence). V shed 4 bases and J shed 7 bases, with 14 bases lying between them. This CDR3 comprises 15 residues. Sequenced input: peripheral blood. This rearrangement joins TRBV3-1 (or the pseudogene TRBV3-2) to TRBJ1-6; perhaps TRBD1 as D (6 bases). The clonotype originates from a woman aged 25 to 39 with COVID-19, enrolled during active disease. Here the CDR3 reads CASSRTVRGNSPLHF. DNA of the CDR3: TGTGCCAGCAGCCGCACGGTCAGGGGCAATTCACCCCTCCACTTT.